This TCR beta chain originates from a study of cytomegalovirus exposure and HLA in healthy donors. Findings and limits, study-wide: The authors listed around 150 TCR beta chains as cytomegalovirus-associated. Indistinguishable V segments such as TRBV6-2 and TRBV6-3 were excluded.

The PCR employed 60 Vbeta primers together with 13 Jbeta primers. The table came from immunoSEQ multiplex PCR; TCRdb's copy has only in-frame clones and leaves some out. The repertoire holds over 100,000 clones, with roughly 60% as singletons. This CDR3 comprises 14 residues. The V and J ends lost 4 bases and 1 base, in that order; junction bases with no gene match: 1. Germline V CDR1 and CDR2: SEHNR, FQNEAQ (reference sequence). Regarding this clone: Its antigen is as yet unknown.

The source is a human donor in good health. Specimen: PBMCs. This chain uses TRBV7-9 with TRBJ2-7; 10 bases are a match to TRBD2. CDR3 loop: CASSSSGRSYEQYF. The CDR3 coding sequence is TGTGCCAGCAGCTCTAGCGGGAGATCCTACGAGCAGTACTTC.